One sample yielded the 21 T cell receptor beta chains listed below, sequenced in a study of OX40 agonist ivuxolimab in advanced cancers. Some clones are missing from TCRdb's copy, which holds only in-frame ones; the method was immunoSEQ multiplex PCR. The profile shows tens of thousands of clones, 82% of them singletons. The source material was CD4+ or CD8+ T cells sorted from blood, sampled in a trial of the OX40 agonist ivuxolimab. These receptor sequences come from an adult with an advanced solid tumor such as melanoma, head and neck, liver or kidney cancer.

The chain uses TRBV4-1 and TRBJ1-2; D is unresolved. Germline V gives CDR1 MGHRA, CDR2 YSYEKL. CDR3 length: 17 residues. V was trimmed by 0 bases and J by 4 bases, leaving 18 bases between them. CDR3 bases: TGCGCCAGCAGCCAAGATCCCGCTTCACCGACCGTCTATGGCTACACCTTC. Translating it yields CASSQDPASPTVYGYTF.

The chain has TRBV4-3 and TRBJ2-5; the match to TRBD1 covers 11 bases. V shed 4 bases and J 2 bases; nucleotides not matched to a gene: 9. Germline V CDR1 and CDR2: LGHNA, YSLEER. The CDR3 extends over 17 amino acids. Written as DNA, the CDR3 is TGCGCCAGCAGCCGCCACCGGGACAGGGGGTATCAAGAGACCCAGTACTTC. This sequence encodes CASSRHRDRGYQETQYF.

DNA of the CDR3: TGTGCCACCGGGACTTCGAGGGCGGATACGCAGTATTTT. Translation gives CATGTSRADTQYF. This rearrangement joins TRBV19 to TRBJ2-3; possible D gene TRBD2, 6 bases. Germline V gene sequence: CDR1 LNHDA, CDR2 SQIVND (reference sequence). There are 13 residues in the CDR3. V lost 10 bases and J lost 6, with 17 bases in between.

CDR3 coding DNA: TGTGCCAGCAGAACAGGACTAGCCCACCAAGAGACCCAGTACTTC. It codes for CASRTGLAHQETQYF. This chain links TRBV27 with TRBJ2-5, with 8 bases fitting TRBD2. There are 15 residues in the CDR3. Per germline, CDR1 MNHEY and CDR2 SMNVEV (reference sequence). J gave up 0 bases and V 6 bases, and 6 bases lay outside the gene matches.

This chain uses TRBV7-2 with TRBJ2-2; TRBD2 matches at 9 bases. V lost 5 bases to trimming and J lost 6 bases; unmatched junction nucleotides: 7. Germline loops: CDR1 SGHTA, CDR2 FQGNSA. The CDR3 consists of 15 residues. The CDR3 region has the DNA TGTGCCAGCAGCGGATTAGCGGGAGAAGCCGGGGAGCTGTTTTTT. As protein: CASSGLAGEAGELFF. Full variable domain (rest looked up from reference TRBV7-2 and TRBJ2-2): GAGVSQSPSNKVTEKGKDVELRCDPISGHTALYWYRQSLGQGLEFLIYFQGNSAPDKSGLPSDRFSAERTGGSVSTLTIQRTQQEDSAVYLCASSGLAGEAGELFFGEGSRLTVL.

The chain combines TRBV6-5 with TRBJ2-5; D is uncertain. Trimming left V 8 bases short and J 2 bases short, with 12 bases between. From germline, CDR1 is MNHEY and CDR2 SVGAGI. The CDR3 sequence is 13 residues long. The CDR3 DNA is TGTGCCAGCCGGAGTCCGTTACAAGAGACCCAGTACTTC. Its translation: CASRSPLQETQYF.

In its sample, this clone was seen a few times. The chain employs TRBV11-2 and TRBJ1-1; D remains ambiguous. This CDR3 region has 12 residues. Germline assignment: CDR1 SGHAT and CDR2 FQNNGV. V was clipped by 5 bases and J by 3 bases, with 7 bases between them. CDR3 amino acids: CASSKMDTEAFF. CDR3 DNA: TGTGCCAGCAGCAAGATGGACACTGAAGCTTTCTTT.

CDR3 nucleotide sequence: TGTGCCAGCAGCGCGGGACTAGCGGGAGGAGAGACCCAGTACTTC. It encodes CASSAGLAGGETQYF. This chain connects TRBV5-5 to TRBJ2-5, with 15 bases fitting TRBD2. The CDR3 has 15 residues. After removal of 4 bases from V and 4 bases from J, the junction contained 2 bases not matched to a gene. Per the germline V gene, CDR1 is SGHKS and CDR2 is YYEKEE (reference sequence).

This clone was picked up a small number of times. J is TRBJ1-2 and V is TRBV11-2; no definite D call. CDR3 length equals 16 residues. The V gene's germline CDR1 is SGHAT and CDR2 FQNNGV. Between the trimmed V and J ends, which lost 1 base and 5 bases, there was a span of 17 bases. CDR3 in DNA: TGTGCCAGCAGCTTAGCGGCTGGCCCGACGGGTTATGGCTACACCTTC. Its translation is CASSLAAGPTGYGYTF. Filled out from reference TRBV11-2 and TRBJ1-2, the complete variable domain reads EAGVAQSPRYKIIEKRQSVAFWCNPISGHATLYWYQQILGQGPKLLIQFQNNGVVDDSQLPKDRFSAERLKGVDSTLKIQPAKLEDSAVYLCASSLAAGPTGYGYTFGSGTRLTVV.

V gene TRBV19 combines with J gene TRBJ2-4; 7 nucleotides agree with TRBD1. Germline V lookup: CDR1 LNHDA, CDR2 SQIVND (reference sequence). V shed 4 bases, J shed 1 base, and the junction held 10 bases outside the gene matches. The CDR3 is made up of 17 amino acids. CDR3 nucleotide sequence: TGTGCCAGTAGTACGCACCGGGACAGTCTTGCCAAAAACATTCAGTACTTC. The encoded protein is CASSTHRDSLAKNIQYF.

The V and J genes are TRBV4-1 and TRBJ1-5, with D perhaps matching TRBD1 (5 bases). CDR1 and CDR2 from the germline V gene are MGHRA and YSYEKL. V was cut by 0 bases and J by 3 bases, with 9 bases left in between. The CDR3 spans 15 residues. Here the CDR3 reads CASSQDSGTNQPQHF. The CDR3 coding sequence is TGCGCCAGCAGCCAAGATAGCGGGACCAATCAGCCCCAGCATTTT.

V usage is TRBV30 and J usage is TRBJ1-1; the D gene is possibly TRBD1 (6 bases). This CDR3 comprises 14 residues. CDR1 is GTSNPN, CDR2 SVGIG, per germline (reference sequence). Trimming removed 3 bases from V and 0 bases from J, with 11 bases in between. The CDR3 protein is CAWSRGLMNTEAFF. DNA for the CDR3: TGTGCCTGGAGCAGGGGTCTTATGAACACTGAAGCTTTCTTT.

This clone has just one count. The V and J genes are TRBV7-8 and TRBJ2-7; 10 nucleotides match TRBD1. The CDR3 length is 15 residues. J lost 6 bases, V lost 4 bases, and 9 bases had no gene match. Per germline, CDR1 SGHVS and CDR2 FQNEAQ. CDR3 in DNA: TGTGCCAGCAGCTCAAACCGGGACAGGGGAACCGAGCAGTACTTC. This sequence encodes CASSSNRDRGTEQYF.

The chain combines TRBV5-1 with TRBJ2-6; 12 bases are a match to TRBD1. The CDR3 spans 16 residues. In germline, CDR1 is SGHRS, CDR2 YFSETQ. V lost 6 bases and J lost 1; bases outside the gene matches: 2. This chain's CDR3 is CASKGQGASGANVLTF. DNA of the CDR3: TGCGCCAGCAAGGGACAGGGGGCATCTGGGGCCAACGTCCTGACTTTC.

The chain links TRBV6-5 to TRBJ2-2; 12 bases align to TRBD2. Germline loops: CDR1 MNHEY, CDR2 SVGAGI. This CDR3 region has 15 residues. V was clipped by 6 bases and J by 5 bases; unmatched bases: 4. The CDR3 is CASRPGTSGTGELFF. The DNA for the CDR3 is TGTGCCAGCAGACCCGGGACTAGCGGGACCGGGGAGCTGTTTTTT.

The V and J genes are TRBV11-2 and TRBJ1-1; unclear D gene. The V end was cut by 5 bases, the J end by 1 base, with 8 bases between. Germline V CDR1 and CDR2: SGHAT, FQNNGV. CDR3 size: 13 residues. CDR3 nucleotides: TGTGCCAGCAGCCAAGACCCGAACACTGAAGCTTTCTTT. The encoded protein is CASSQDPNTEAFF.

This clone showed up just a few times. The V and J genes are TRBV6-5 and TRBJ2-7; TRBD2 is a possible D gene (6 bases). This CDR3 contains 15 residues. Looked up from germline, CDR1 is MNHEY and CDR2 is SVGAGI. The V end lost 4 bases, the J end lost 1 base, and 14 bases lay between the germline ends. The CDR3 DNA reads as TGTGCCAGCAGTTTTTACGGGAGTGGGTCCTACGAGCAGTACTTC. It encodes CASSFYGSGSYEQYF.

CDR3 DNA sequence: TGTGCCAGCAGTTCTGGGACAGGGGGACGAACTGAAGCTTTCTTT. It translates to CASSSGTGGRTEAFF. V is TRBV6-1 and J is TRBJ1-1, with TRBD1 identical over 11 bases. Germline V gene lookup returns CDR1 MNHNS and CDR2 SASEGT. Unmatched junction bases numbered 7, after V lost 5 bases and J lost 5 bases. The CDR3 extends over 15 amino acids.

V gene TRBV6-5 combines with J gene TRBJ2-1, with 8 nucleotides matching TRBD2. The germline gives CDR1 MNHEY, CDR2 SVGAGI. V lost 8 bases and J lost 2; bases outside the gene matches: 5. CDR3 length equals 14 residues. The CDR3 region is CASRSGSAYNEQFF. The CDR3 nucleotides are TGTGCCAGCCGGAGCGGGAGCGCCTACAATGAGCAGTTCTTC.

This CDR3 reads CASSERDSTDTQYF. CDR3 DNA: TGTGCCAGCAGCGAGCGCGACAGCACAGATACGCAGTATTTT. The chain joins TRBV7-9 to TRBJ2-3; D remains ambiguous. The CDR3 consists of 14 residues. V lost 5 bases, J lost 0 bases, and 9 bases lay in between. Germline V CDR1 and CDR2: SEHNR, FQNEAQ (reference sequence).

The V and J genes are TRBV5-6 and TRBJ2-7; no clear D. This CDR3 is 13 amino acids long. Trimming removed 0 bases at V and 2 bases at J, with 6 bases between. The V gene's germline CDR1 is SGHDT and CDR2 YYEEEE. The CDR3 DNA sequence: TGTGCCAGCAGCTTGGGCTTTACCTACGAGCAGTACTTC. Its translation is CASSLGFTYEQYF.